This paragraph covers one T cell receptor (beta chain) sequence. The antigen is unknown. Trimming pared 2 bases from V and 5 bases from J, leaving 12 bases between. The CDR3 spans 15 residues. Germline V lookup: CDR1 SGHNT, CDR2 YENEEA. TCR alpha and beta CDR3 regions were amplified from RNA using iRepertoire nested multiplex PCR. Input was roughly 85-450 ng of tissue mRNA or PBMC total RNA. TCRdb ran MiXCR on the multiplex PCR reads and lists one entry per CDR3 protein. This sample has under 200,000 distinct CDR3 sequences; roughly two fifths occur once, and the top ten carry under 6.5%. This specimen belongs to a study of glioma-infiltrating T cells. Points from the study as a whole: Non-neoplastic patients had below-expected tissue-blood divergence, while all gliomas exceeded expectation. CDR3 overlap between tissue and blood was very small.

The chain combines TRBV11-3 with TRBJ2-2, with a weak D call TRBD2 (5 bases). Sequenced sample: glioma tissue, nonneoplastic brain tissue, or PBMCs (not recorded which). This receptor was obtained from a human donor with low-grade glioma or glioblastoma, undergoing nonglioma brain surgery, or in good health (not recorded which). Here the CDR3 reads CASSLRLAETGELFF. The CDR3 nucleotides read TGTGCCAGCAGCTTACGGCTAGCTGAAACCGGGGAGCTGTTTTTT.